The 29 T cell receptor beta chains below all came from one sample that was sequenced in a study of T-cell reconstitution after alpha-beta-depleted transplantation in children. Unique molecular identifiers were used in preparing the TCRbeta library. TCRdb re-called the PCR reads through MiXCR, storing one row per CDR3 protein. Of 500,000 to 600,000 distinct CDR3 sequences listed, roughly 27% are singletons. This specimen was PBMCs, taken before TCRalphabeta/CD19-depleted stem cell transplant. Source of these receptors: a boy less than two years old with Wiskott-Aldrich syndrome, due to receive a stem cell transplant.

The V and J genes are TRBV25-1 and TRBJ2-2; 7 bases align to TRBD1. Germline V gene lookup returns CDR1 MGHDK and CDR2 SYGVNS. V was clipped by 2 bases and J by 5 bases; unmatched bases: 5. CDR3 length equals 15 residues. In nucleotides, the CDR3 is TGTGCCAGCAGTGAAAATAGGGGGCGTACCGGGGAGCTGTTTTTT. This gives the protein CASSENRGRTGELFF.

The chain employs TRBV11-2 and TRBJ2-7; 11 nucleotides align to TRBD2. J lost 1 base, V lost 6 bases, and 5 bases had no gene match. Germline loops: CDR1 SGHAT, CDR2 FQNNGV. The CDR3 covers 15 residues. The CDR3 protein is CASRFSGRGSYEQYF. The CDR3 nucleotides read TGTGCCAGCAGGTTTAGCGGGAGGGGGTCCTACGAGCAGTACTTC.

The chain uses TRBV10-3 and TRBJ2-5; TRBD1 matches at 10 bases. Per the germline V gene, CDR1 is ENHRY and CDR2 is SYGVKD. V lost 8 bases to trimming and J lost 4 bases; unmatched junction nucleotides: 13. The CDR3 totals 16 residues. CDR3 in amino acids: CAIRRGGQGMAETQYF. CDR3 in DNA: TGTGCCATCCGTCGGGGGGGACAGGGGATGGCAGAGACCCAGTACTTC.

The chain combines TRBV27 with TRBJ2-7, with 7 bases identical to TRBD1. The CDR3 totals 14 residues. Germline V lookup: CDR1 MNHEY, CDR2 SMNVEV (reference sequence). With V trimmed by 1 base and J by 1 base, 1 base remained unmatched. CDR3 sequence (DNA): TGTGCCAGCAGTTTATGGGGACAGTCCTACGAGCAGTACTTC. Encoded protein: CASSLWGQSYEQYF.

V is TRBV5-8 and J is TRBJ1-3; tentative D call: TRBD1 (6 bases). This CDR3 contains 14 residues. Trimming cost V 2 bases and J 4 bases, with 10 bases left between them. Germline CDR1 SGHTS, CDR2 YDEGEE. DNA of the CDR3: TGTGCCAGCAGCTTTGGGGGCCGCGGAAACACCATATATTTT. It encodes CASSFGGRGNTIYF.

This sequence joins TRBV20-1 and TRBJ1-1; 7 bases agree with TRBD1. This CDR3 has 13 amino acids. Germline V lookup: CDR1 DFQATT, CDR2 SNEGSKA (reference sequence). V was pared by 3 bases and J by 4 bases, with 5 bases of the junction left unmatched. DNA for the CDR3: TGCAGTGCTAGGTCTCCAGGGGGCACTGAAGCTTTCTTT. It encodes CSARSPGGTEAFF.

This clonotype was seen only a few times. The rearrangement links TRBV6-5 to TRBJ1-1; a possible D gene is TRBD1 (6 bases). The CDR3 extends over 13 amino acids. The V gene lost 2 bases and the J gene lost 5 bases, with 9 bases spanning the gap. Germline values: CDR1 MNHEY, CDR2 SVGAGI. CDR3 in DNA: TGTGCCAGCAGTTACACAGGGAAGACTGAAGCTTTCTTT. Protein product: CASSYTGKTEAFF.

The genes are TRBV5-1 and TRBJ2-1; 12 bases agree with TRBD2. J gave up 6 bases and V 4 bases, and 5 bases lay outside the gene matches. CDR1 is SGHRS, CDR2 YFSETQ, per germline. The CDR3 has 15 amino acids. CDR3 DNA sequence: TGCGCCAGCAGCGCCAGGACTAGCGGGACCAATGAGCAGTTCTTC. It is translated as CASSARTSGTNEQFF.

This clonotype was recorded a few times. The chain has TRBV5-1 and TRBJ2-3, with TRBD2 matching 10 bases. Germline CDR1 and CDR2: SGHRS and YFSETQ. J was trimmed by 3 bases and V by 1 base; bases with no gene match: 5. The CDR3 is 16 residues long. The CDR3 here is CASSLSLAGVTDTQYF. The CDR3 DNA is TGCGCCAGCAGCTTGAGCCTAGCGGGAGTGACAGATACGCAGTATTTT.

This chain uses TRBV20-1 with TRBJ2-5, with D unclear. With 2 bases removed from V and 1 base from J, the gap between germline ends came to 5 bases. The germline V gene has CDR1 DFQATT and CDR2 SNEGSKA (reference sequence). There are 12 residues in the CDR3. In nucleotides, the CDR3 is TGCAGTGCTAGACGCTCCCAAGAGACCCAGTACTTC. Protein sequence: CSARRSQETQYF.

The CDR3 region has the DNA TGTGCCAGCAGCCGAGCTTTCTTT. This codes for CASSRAFF. The V gene is TRBV7-2, the J gene TRBJ1-1; D ambiguous. V lost 5 bases and J lost 10, with 2 bases in between. CDR1 is SGHTA and CDR2 is FQGNSA in the germline V gene. This CDR3 region has 8 residues.

The V call is TRBV20-1, the J call TRBJ2-2; 7 bases map to TRBD1. Germline CDR1 reads DFQATT; CDR2 reads SNEGSKA (reference sequence). The V gene end was trimmed by 1 base and the J gene end by 5 bases; junction bases not matched to a gene: 7. The CDR3 contains 15 residues. The CDR3 sequence: CSARALGGWTGELFF. The DNA for the CDR3 is TGCAGTGCTAGAGCCCTAGGGGGCTGGACCGGGGAGCTGTTTTTT.

This chain connects TRBV11-2 to TRBJ2-6; 8 nucleotides agree with TRBD1. CDR3 length: 19 amino acids. Looked up from germline, CDR1 is SGHAT and CDR2 is FQNNGV. J lost 1 base, V lost 5 bases, and 13 bases had no gene match. The CDR3 coding sequence is TGTGCCAGCAGCCTGGGGACAGGCCTACGTTTTTCTGGGGCCAACGTCCTGACTTTC. This translates into CASSLGTGLRFSGANVLTF.

The V gene is TRBV28, the J gene TRBJ2-2, with a tentative D call TRBD1 (6 bases). V was pared by 1 base and J by 5 bases, with 14 bases between. Germline V gene data show CDR1 as MDHEN and CDR2 as SYDVKM. The CDR3 runs to 16 residues. The CDR3 spells CASSLSGRGQTGELFF. The CDR3 DNA reads TGTGCCAGCAGTTTATCGGGCAGGGGTCAAACCGGGGAGCTGTTTTTT.

V gene TRBV12-3 or TRBV12-4 combines with J gene TRBJ1-2, with TRBD1 matching 8 bases. CDR3 length: 15 amino acids. J gave up 5 bases and V 6 bases, and 11 bases lay outside the gene matches. The CDR3 bases are TGTGCCAGCAGCCTGGGGACAGGAGGTTTTTATGGCTACACCTTC. It encodes CASSLGTGGFYGYTF.

This clonotype was seen only a few times. This chain links TRBV20-1 with TRBJ1-1; TRBD1 might be the D (6 bases). This CDR3 is built from 16 residues. Per germline, CDR1 DFQATT and CDR2 SNEGSKA (reference sequence). V lost 3 bases and J 1 base, leaving 18 bases between the germline ends. This CDR3 reads CSARGGQRAWNTEAFF. CDR3 DNA sequence: TGCAGTGCTAGGGGGGGACAAAGAGCCTGGAACACTGAAGCTTTCTTT.

In its sample, this clonotype was seen a few times. The chain combines TRBV7-2 with TRBJ2-5, with 8 bases identical to TRBD2. Germline CDR1 and CDR2: SGHTA and FQGNSA. The V segment lost 3 bases and the J segment 2 bases; nucleotides outside the gene matches: 8. CDR3 size: 16 residues. CDR3 in amino acids: CASSLRAGASQETQYF. Here the CDR3 DNA reads TGTGCCAGCAGCTTGAGAGCGGGAGCCAGTCAAGAGACCCAGTACTTC.

The chain uses TRBV15 and TRBJ1-2; tentatively, D is TRBD1 (5 bases). The CDR3 has 15 residues. Germline CDR1 LNHNV, CDR2 YYDKDF (reference sequence). With 0 bases removed from V and 1 base from J, the gap between germline ends came to 9 bases. CDR3 protein: CATSRERGSNYGYTF. CDR3 DNA: TGTGCCACCAGCAGAGAACGGGGCAGTAACTATGGCTACACCTTC. The entire variable domain, with the rest obtained from reference TRBV15 and TRBJ1-2, is as follows: DAMVIQNPRYQVTQFGKPVTLSCSQTLNHNVMYWYQQKSSQAPKLLFHYYDKDFNNEADTPDNFQSRRPNTSFCFLDIRSPGLGDTAMYLCATSRERGSNYGYTFGSGTRLTVV.

This clonotype has only a few counts. This chain joins TRBV15 and TRBJ2-7; D may be TRBD2 (6 bases). Germline V gives CDR1 LNHNV, CDR2 YYDKDF (reference sequence). The CDR3 is made up of 15 amino acids. The V and J ends lost 4 bases and 4 bases respectively, with 17 bases between them. The CDR3 region is CATSKGGSGGYEQYF. CDR3 nucleotides: TGTGCCACCAGCAAAGGAGGTAGCGGAGGGTACGAGCAGTACTTC.

The chain recombines TRBV18 with TRBJ2-1; 7 nucleotides align to TRBD1. The CDR3 is 15 residues long. In germline, CDR1 is KGHSH, CDR2 LQKENI. J was trimmed by 6 bases and V by 5 bases; bases with no gene match: 10. The CDR3 loop is CASSARSTGFNEQFF. The CDR3 DNA reads TGTGCCAGCTCAGCCCGGTCGACAGGGTTCAATGAGCAGTTCTTC.

The chain is built from TRBV2 and TRBJ1-2; TRBD1 agrees at 10 bases. The V gene end was trimmed by 6 bases and the J gene end by 8 bases; junction bases not matched to a gene: 6. CDR1 and CDR2 (germline): SNHLY, FYNNEI. The CDR3 totals 13 residues. The CDR3 spells CASRYGTGEGYTF. The CDR3, as DNA: TGTGCCAGCAGATACGGGACAGGGGAGGGCTACACCTTC.

The CDR3: CASSFLSGDYNEQFF. CDR3 bases: TGTGCCAGCAGCTTCCTTTCCGGGGACTACAATGAGCAGTTCTTC. The chain carries TRBV5-6 and TRBJ2-1; D is possibly TRBD2 (5 bases). This CDR3 is built from 15 residues. Trimming took off 2 bases at V and 3 bases at J, with 12 bases between the two ends. CDR1 and CDR2 from the germline V gene are SGHDT and YYEEEE.

V gene TRBV5-1 combines with J gene TRBJ1-6; D is ambiguous. The CDR3 spans 16 residues. The ends were cut back, 0 bases at V and 0 bases at J, with 7 bases in the middle. CDR1 and CDR2 (germline): SGHRS, YFSETQ. As DNA, the CDR3 is TGCGCCAGCAGCTTGGTACCGGACTCCTATAATTCACCCCTCCACTTT. Residues: CASSLVPDSYNSPLHF.

The V gene is TRBV20-1, the J gene TRBJ2-7; 12 bases fit TRBD2. From germline, CDR1 is DFQATT and CDR2 SNEGSKA (reference sequence). The length of the CDR3 is 15 residues. J was trimmed by 0 bases and V by 5 bases; bases with no gene match: 5. CDR3 bases: TGCAGTGCTGGGAGACTAGCGGGGGTCTCCTACGAGCAGTACTTC. Its translation: CSAGRLAGVSYEQYF.

This rearrangement joins TRBV20-1 to TRBJ2-2, with 7 positions matching TRBD1. Trimming cost V 2 bases and J 6 bases; bases outside gene matches: 3. The CDR3 extends over 13 amino acids. The germline gives CDR1 DFQATT, CDR2 SNEGSKA (reference sequence). CDR3 protein: CSARYRGAGELFF. CDR3 bases: TGCAGTGCTAGATACAGGGGCGCCGGGGAGCTGTTTTTT.

This clonotype has only a few counts. V and J are TRBV10-3 and TRBJ2-7, with 8 nucleotides matching TRBD2. The CDR3 sequence is 17 residues long. Germline V gives CDR1 ENHRY, CDR2 SYGVKD. The V segment lost 1 base and the J segment 3 bases; nucleotides outside the gene matches: 11. The CDR3 nucleotides are TGTGCCATCAGTGAGTGGGCTGGGAGCGGGAGCCGCTACGAGCAGTACTTC. Its translation is CAISEWAGSGSRYEQYF.

The chain has TRBV7-7 and TRBJ2-2; D is uncertain. CDR1 and CDR2 from the germline V gene are SSHAT and FNYEAQ (reference sequence). The CDR3 spans 13 residues. Trimming removed 4 bases from V and 6 bases from J, with 9 bases in between. The CDR3 sequence: CASSSMGAGELFF. The CDR3 nucleotides are TGTGCCAGCAGCTCCATGGGCGCCGGGGAGCTGTTTTTT.

V and J are TRBV12-3 or TRBV12-4 and TRBJ2-1, with D tentatively TRBD1 (6 bases). The CDR3 contains 15 residues. The germline V and J ends were trimmed by 6 bases and 8 bases, with 20 bases remaining between them. The CDR3 spells CASRTDWVRGYEQFF. CDR3 DNA sequence: TGTGCCAGCAGAACCGATTGGGTCAGGGGTTATGAGCAGTTCTTC.

This chain links TRBV5-1 with TRBJ2-1; 7 nucleotides agree with TRBD1. The junction had 3 bases not matched to a gene; V was cut back by 2 bases and J by 4 bases. Looked up from germline, CDR1 is SGHRS and CDR2 is YFSETQ. This CDR3 comprises 14 residues. This chain's CDR3 is CASSFGTAYNEQFF. DNA for the CDR3: TGCGCCAGCAGCTTCGGGACAGCTTACAATGAGCAGTTCTTC. Full variable domain (remainder filled in from reference TRBV5-1 and TRBJ2-1): KAGVTQTPRYLIKTRGQQVTLSCSPISGHRSVSWYQQTPGQGLQFLFEYFSETQRNKGNFPGRFSGRQFSNSRSEMNVSTLELGDSALYLCASSFGTAYNEQFFGPGTRLTVL.